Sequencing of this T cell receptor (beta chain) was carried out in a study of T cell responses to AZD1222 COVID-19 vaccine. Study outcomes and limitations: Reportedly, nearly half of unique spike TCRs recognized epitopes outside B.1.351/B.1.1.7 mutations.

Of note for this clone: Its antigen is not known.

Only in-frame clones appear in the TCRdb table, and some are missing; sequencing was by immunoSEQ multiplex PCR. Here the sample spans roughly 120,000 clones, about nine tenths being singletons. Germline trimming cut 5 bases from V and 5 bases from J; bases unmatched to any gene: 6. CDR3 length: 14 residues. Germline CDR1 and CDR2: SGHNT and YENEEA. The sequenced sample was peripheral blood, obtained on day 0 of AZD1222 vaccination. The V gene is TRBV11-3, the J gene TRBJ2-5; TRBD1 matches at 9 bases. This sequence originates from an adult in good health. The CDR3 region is CASSQDRGTETQYF. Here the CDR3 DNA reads TGTGCCAGCAGCCAAGACAGGGGGACGGAGACCCAGTACTTC.